These 16 T cell receptor beta chains share one sample of origin, sequenced in a study of vaccination and CD4 T cells after COVID-19. No antigen is known for these receptors. The study sequenced cultured CD4+ T cell DNA using the Oncomine TCR Beta short-read assay. TCRdb re-analysed the PCR reads in MiXCR, keeping a single row per CDR3 protein. The sample lists around 14,000 distinct CDR3 sequences; under 55% were seen once. The treatment was: approximately 9-day PBMC culture with coronavirus spike peptide pools or control peptides (ViraFEST assay). This specimen consisted of CD4+ T cells from blood, cultured in vitro, obtained before SARS-CoV-2 vaccination. The receptors here all came from a human donor who had recovered from COVID-19.

The sample holds a few counts of this clonotype. This rearrangement joins TRBV7-9 to TRBJ2-2; 10 bases are a match to TRBD1. Germline loops: CDR1 SEHNR, CDR2 FQNEAQ (reference sequence). This CDR3 spans 16 amino acids. The V gene end was trimmed by 5 bases and the J gene end by 4 bases; junction bases not matched to a gene: 7. Here the CDR3 reads CASSPTTGGLTGELFF. CDR3 bases: TGTGCCAGCAGCCCGACGACAGGGGGCCTCACCGGGGAGCTGTTTTTT.

This clonotype was found a few times. V usage is TRBV20-1 and J usage is TRBJ1-1; 8 bases match TRBD1. Per the germline V gene, CDR1 is DFQATT and CDR2 is SNEGSKA (reference sequence). The length of the CDR3 is 12 residues. V shed 6 bases and J 6 bases; nucleotides not matched to a gene: 6. Written as DNA, the CDR3 is TGCAGTGCAGTGGGACAGGCCCCTGAAGCTTTCTTT. As protein: CSAVGQAPEAFF.

This chain links TRBV21-1 with TRBJ1-1; the table's TRBD1 call for D was not verified on the DNA. TRBV21-1 is a pseudogene locus. The CDR3 length is 17 residues. DNA of the CDR3: TGTGCCAGCAGCAAACCCTCGGGGGGGGGAATTAGCTCTGAAGCTTTCTTT. It is translated as CASSKPSGGGISSEAFF.

V usage is TRBV11-3 and J usage is TRBJ1-1; D perhaps matches TRBD1 (6 bases). V was cut by 7 bases and J by 1 base, with 13 bases left in between. The CDR3 runs to 14 residues. Germline CDR1 and CDR2: SGHNT and YENEEA. The CDR3 protein is CASTGGGANTEAFF. The DNA for the CDR3 is TGTGCCAGCACCGGGGGGGGCGCGAACACTGAAGCTTTCTTT.

CDR3 DNA: TGTGCCAGTAGTATGATAACAGGTGACCGTGGCTATGGCTACACCTTC. Translating gives CASSMITGDRGYGYTF. The chain carries TRBV19 and TRBJ1-2; D is possibly TRBD1 (5 bases). Per the germline V gene, CDR1 is LNHDA and CDR2 is SQIVND (reference sequence). Trimming shortened V by 3 bases and J by 4 bases, and 18 bases separated the two germline ends. There are 16 residues in the CDR3.

This clonotype was seen a handful of times. V is TRBV4-3 and J is TRBJ2-5, with D possibly matching TRBD2 (5 bases). Germline loops: CDR1 LGHNA, CDR2 YSLEER. The length of the CDR3 is 15 residues. Trimming removed 0 bases at V and 1 base at J, with 9 bases between. CDR3 sequence reads: CASSQDLDSQETQYF. In nucleotides, the CDR3 is TGCGCCAGCAGCCAAGACCTGGACTCCCAAGAGACCCAGTACTTC.

The chain links TRBV7-2 to TRBJ1-2, with D perhaps matching TRBD1 (6 bases). The V and J ends lost 1 base and 3 bases respectively, with 15 bases between them. The CDR3 has 16 residues. Germline CDR1 is SGHTA and CDR2 is FQGNSA. CDR3 nucleotide sequence: TGTGCCAGCAGCTTAGGGATACAGGGAACTGACTATGGCTACACCTTC. This translates into CASSLGIQGTDYGYTF.

The V call is TRBV19, the J call TRBJ1-3; the D gene is possibly TRBD1 (5 bases). This CDR3 region has 15 residues. Deletions cut 5 bases from V and 4 bases from J, with 15 bases between. Looked up from germline, CDR1 is LNHDA and CDR2 is SQIVND (reference sequence). For the CDR3, the DNA is TGTGCCAGTAGTTCCACCTCGGGGCGCGGAAACACCATATATTTT. It codes for CASSSTSGRGNTIYF.

This clonotype appeared a few times. As DNA, the CDR3 is TGTGCCAGCAGCTCCGGGGCCAATCAGCCCCAGCATTTT. The encoded protein is CASSSGANQPQHF. The chain recombines TRBV7-9 with TRBJ1-5, with a possible D match to TRBD1 (5 bases). Germline values: CDR1 SEHNR, CDR2 FQNEAQ (reference sequence). With 4 bases removed from V and 3 bases from J, the gap between germline ends came to 7 bases. The CDR3 contains 13 residues.

The chain employs TRBV18 and TRBJ1-5; D call uncertain. This CDR3 is 14 amino acids long. The V gene lost 2 bases and the J gene lost 3 bases, with 8 bases spanning the gap. Germline CDR1 reads KGHSH; CDR2 reads LQKENI. As DNA, the CDR3 is TGTGCCAGCTCACCATCTGAAGCCAATCAGCCCCAGCATTTT. This encodes CASSPSEANQPQHF. The whole variable domain, filled in from reference TRBV18 and TRBJ1-5, reads NAGVMQNPRHLVRRRGQEARLRCSPMKGHSHVYWYRQLPEEGLKFMVYLQKENIIDESGMPKERFSAEFPKEGPSILRIQQVVRGDSAAYFCASSPSEANQPQHFGDGTRLSIL.

This chain uses TRBV11-3 with TRBJ1-1; D gene uncertain. The V gene lost 6 bases and the J gene lost 5 bases, with 13 bases spanning the gap. The length of the CDR3 is 13 residues. Germline lookup yields CDR1 SGHNT and CDR2 YENEEA. The CDR3: CASSFQRDTEAFF. DNA of the CDR3: TGTGCCAGCAGTTTTCAGCGGGATACTGAAGCTTTCTTT.

In this sample, this clonotype turned up a few times. This chain joins TRBV5-5 and TRBJ2-5; 12 bases align to TRBD2. CDR3 length: 16 residues. V shed 4 bases and J 4 bases; nucleotides not matched to a gene: 8. The V gene's germline CDR1 is SGHKS and CDR2 YYEKEE (reference sequence). This chain's CDR3 is CASSDGLAGISETQYF. The CDR3 DNA follows: TGTGCCAGCAGCGACGGACTAGCGGGAATTTCAGAGACCCAGTACTTC.

The sample holds one count of this clonotype. The gene calls are TRBV20-1 and TRBJ2-3, with unresolved D. The CDR3 spans 14 residues. CDR1 is DFQATT and CDR2 is SNEGSKA in the germline V gene (reference sequence). The V gene lost 6 bases and the J gene lost 3 bases, with 16 bases spanning the gap. The CDR3 is CSAPLPLKTDTQYF. The CDR3 DNA sequence: TGCAGTGCCCCGCTGCCGCTAAAGACAGATACGCAGTATTTT.

This chain uses TRBV4-3 with TRBJ1-3; TRBD1 matches 10 bases. This CDR3 spans 15 amino acids. The germline V gene has CDR1 LGHNA and CDR2 YSLEER. V lost 5 bases to trimming and J lost 0 bases; unmatched junction nucleotides: 1. CDR3 residues: CASSGQGGSGNTIYF. Written as DNA, the CDR3 is TGCGCCAGCAGCGGACAGGGGGGCTCTGGAAACACCATATATTTT.

This clonotype was observed a handful of times. The chain couples TRBV7-9 to TRBJ2-2; 10 positions agree with TRBD1. Per germline, CDR1 SEHNR and CDR2 FQNEAQ (reference sequence). V trimming: 4 bases; J trimming: 7 bases; junction bases outside the gene matches: 9. The CDR3 is made up of 16 amino acids. The CDR3 spells CASSSPTGGVSGELFF. CDR3 nucleotides: TGTGCCAGCAGCTCCCCGACAGGGGGCGTCAGCGGGGAGCTGTTTTTT.

This clonotype appeared a few times. The chain is built from TRBV20-1 and TRBJ2-5, with D perhaps being TRBD1 or TRBD2 (6 bases each). The CDR3 loop spans 13 amino acids. The V gene's germline CDR1 is DFQATT and CDR2 SNEGSKA (reference sequence). Trimming left V 6 bases short and J 5 bases short, with 16 bases between. In nucleotides, the CDR3 is TGCAGTGCCAATTCAAGGAGGGGGGAGACCCAGTACTTC. The encoded protein is CSANSRRGETQYF.